This TCR beta chain was retrieved from a study of blood T cells in healthy people across ages. Overall study: When template switching was applied, about one barcoded beta molecule was captured per two T cells. Study outcomes and limitations: TCR beta diversity correlated strongly with naive T cell percentage. A conclusive naive versus antigen-experienced comparison was prevented by the unsorted PBMCs.

Germline V gene data show CDR1 as LGHDT and CDR2 as YNNKEL (reference sequence). The CDR3 is made up of 16 amino acids. About this clonotype: What it binds is unknown.

It was with a sample-barcoded 5' primer and a J-beta primer mix that a second PCR of about 6 to 12 cycles was run. From each sample, at least 2.5 million paired-end reads containing CDR3 were obtained. Each CDR3 protein is one row after TCRdb ran MiXCR on the 5' RACE reads. The table has 1.5 million to 1.8 million distinct CDR3 sequences, 35% to 45% seen once. The TCR sequence derives from a woman aged 18-30 years in good health. This chain connects TRBV3-1 to TRBJ2-1; no firm D call. The DNA end favors TRBJ2-7, so the J call may be wrong. What was sequenced was blood. The CDR3 sequence: CASSQGGWTLYNEQYF. The CDR3 DNA follows: TGTGCCAGCAGCCAAGGCGGCTGGACGCTCTACAATGAGCAGTACTTC.